A selection of T cell receptor beta chains follows, all from one sample in a study of T-cell reconstitution after alpha-beta-depleted transplantation in children. TCRdb recomputed calls from the PCR reads with MiXCR, one row per CDR3 protein. This table holds fewer than 350,000 distinct CDR3 sequences, less than 9.5% found once. Source: peripheral blood, taken 360 days after TCRalphabeta/CD19-depleted stem cell transplant. The receptors come from a female patient aged 2-10 years who had a stem cell transplant for Fanconi anemia, so the T cells may come from the graft donor. The conserved cysteine and the conserved F or W are not part of the CDR3 here.

len,v_gene,CDR3aa
11,TRBV6-6,ASSYAKNTEAF
13,TRBV12-3/TRBV12-4,ASSRFEGGGNIQY
14,TRBV6-2/TRBV6-3,ASSYSGWGATEPQH
10,TRBV2,ASRDDTDTQY
12,TRBV5-1,ASSLGDGFLEAF
16,TRBV5-1,ASSVGLVDFIVTGELF
11,TRBV4-3,ASSQGLGIEQF
17,TRBV4-1,ASSQLAGGPIEITDTQY
10,TRBV28,ASWGRGHGYT
12,TRBV25-1,ASSEPLATDTQY
11,TRBV29-1,SAARGARETQY
13,TRBV20-1,SARDGTSGAYEQY
16,TRBV6-2/TRBV6-3,ASSSGLAGGSGPGELF
10,TRBV7-9,ASSLSGDTQY
13,TRBV7-9,ASSSPQNGVETQY
12,TRBV7-2,ASINQGLTYEQY
12,TRBV7-2,ASSLLSSGNTIY
13,TRBV7-2,ASSFYGGGHTEAF
12,TRBV7-9,ASSGDRVRTEAF
13,TRBV20-1,SASPSRTGRYGYT
13,TRBV5-1,ASSLTWGAYNEQF
13,TRBV6-5,ASSRGLAGNYGYT
13,TRBV18,ASSIDRGITDTQY
12,TRBV4-3,ASSQDVVVSGYT
18,TRBV7-3,ASSLKGPGLADSYQETQY
13,TRBV5-6,ASSLGGRLNNEQF
12,TRBV28,ASSWPRGGETQY
13,TRBV24-1,ATSRPGWGGNEQF
14,TRBV3-1,ASCPKLAGGRDTQY
14,TRBV5-6,ASSLGTGWHTGELF
11,TRBV29-1,SVTGSGGEKLF
10,TRBV27,ASSFGYGELF
14,TRBV15,ATSRDPGLAGDTQY
13,TRBV12-3/TRBV12-4,ASSLEGQGIYGYT
10,TRBV29-1,SARHNNYGYT
12,TRBV24-1,ATSDVLDRETQY
11,TRBV20-1,SAATGVSYGYT
8,TRBV29-1,SVADREAF
12,TRBV7-9,ASGWGGTTYEQY